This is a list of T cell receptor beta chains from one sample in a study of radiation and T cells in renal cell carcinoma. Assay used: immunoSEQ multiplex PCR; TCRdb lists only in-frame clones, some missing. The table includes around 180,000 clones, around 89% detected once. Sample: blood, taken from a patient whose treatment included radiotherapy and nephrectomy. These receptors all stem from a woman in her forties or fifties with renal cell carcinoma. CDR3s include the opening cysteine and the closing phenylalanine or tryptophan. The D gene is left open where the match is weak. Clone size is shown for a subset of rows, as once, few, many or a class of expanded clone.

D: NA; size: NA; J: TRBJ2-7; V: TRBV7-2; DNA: TGTGCCAGCAGCTCCAATCGGGCCGCCTACGAGCAGTACTTC; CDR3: CASSSNRAAYEQYF
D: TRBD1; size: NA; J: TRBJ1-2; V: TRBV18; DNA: TGTGCCAGCTCATCCCGGGACAGGGATCGGGGAGCTAACTATGGCTACACCTTC; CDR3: CASSSRDRDRGANYGYTF
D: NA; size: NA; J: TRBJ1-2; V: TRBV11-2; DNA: TGTGCCAGCAGCCTAAGACAGTATGGCTACACCTTC; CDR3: CASSLRQYGYTF
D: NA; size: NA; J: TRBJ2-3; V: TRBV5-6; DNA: TGTGCCAGCAGCTTGGGGGGAGTGACAGATACGCAGTATTTT; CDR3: CASSLGGVTDTQYF
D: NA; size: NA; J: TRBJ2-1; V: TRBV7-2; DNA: TGTGCCAGCAGCTTAACACGAGACAATGAGCAGTTCTTC; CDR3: CASSLTRDNEQFF
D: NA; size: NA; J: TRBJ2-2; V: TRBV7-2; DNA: TGTGCCAGCAGAGAACCTCAGGGCACCGGGGCCGGGGAGCTGTTTTTT; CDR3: CASREPQGTGAGELFF
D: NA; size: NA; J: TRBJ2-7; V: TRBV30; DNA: TGTGCCTGGACTCCAGGGCCTCGAATTCCCGAGCAGTACTTC; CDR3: CAWTPGPRIPEQYF
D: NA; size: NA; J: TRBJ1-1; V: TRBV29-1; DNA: TGCAGCGTTGTTGGGCTCGTGGAGGGACTTGGCACTGAAGCTTTCTTT; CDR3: CSVVGLVEGLGTEAFF
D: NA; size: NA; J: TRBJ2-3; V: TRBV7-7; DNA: TGTGCTAGCAGCTTAGCAGCCGCTGGAGGGAATACGCAGTATTTT; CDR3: CASSLAAAGGNTQYF
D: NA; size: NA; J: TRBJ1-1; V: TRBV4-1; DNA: TGCGCCAGCAGCCTGACCCCCGGGAACACTGAAGCTTTCTTT; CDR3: CASSLTPGNTEAFF
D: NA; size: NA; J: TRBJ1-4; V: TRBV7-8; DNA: TGTGCCAGCAGCGAACGCCAGGGGTTGGGTGAAAAACTGTTTTTT; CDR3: CASSERQGLGEKLFF
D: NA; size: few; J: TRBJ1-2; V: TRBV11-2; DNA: TGTGCCAGCAGCCCCGGGACATATGGCTACACCTTC; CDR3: CASSPGTYGYTF
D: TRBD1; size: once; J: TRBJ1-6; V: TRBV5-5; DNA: TGTGCCAGCAGCTTAGTAGACAGGGAGAATTCACCCCTCCACTTT; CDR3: CASSLVDRENSPLHF
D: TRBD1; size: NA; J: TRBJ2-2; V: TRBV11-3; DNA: TGTGCCAGCAGCAGACAGGGGGCCGGGGAGCTGTTTTTT; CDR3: CASSRQGAGELFF
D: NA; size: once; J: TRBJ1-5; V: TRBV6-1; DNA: TGTGCCAGCATTAGATCGGCGGATAGCAATCAGCCCCAGCATTTT; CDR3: CASIRSADSNQPQHF
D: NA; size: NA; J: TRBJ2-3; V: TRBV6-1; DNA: TGTGCCAGCAGTGAAACCGGGGATACGCAGTATTTT; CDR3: CASSETGDTQYF
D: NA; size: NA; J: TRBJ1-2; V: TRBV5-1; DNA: TGCGCCAGCAGCCTCCAGGGGAATGGCTACACCTTC; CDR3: CASSLQGNGYTF
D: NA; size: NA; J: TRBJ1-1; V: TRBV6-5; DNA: TGTGCCAGCAGTCCGGCAATTTGGGGCACTGAAGCTTTCTTT; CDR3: CASSPAIWGTEAFF
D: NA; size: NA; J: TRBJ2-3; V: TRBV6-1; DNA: TGTGCCAGCAGTGAGCAGGCCACTAGCACAGATACGCAGTATTTT; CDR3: CASSEQATSTDTQYF
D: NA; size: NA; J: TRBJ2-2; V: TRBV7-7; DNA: TGTGCTAGCAGAACAGGGAGGGACTACGGGGAGCTGTTTTTT; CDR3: CASRTGRDYGELFF
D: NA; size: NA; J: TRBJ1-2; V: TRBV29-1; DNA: TGCAGCGCCATAGTCTTGGACAGACCTAACTATGGCTACACCTTC; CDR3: CSAIVLDRPNYGYTF
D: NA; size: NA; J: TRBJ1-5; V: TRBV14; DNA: TGTGCCAGCAGCCCAACGATGAGTAGGGGACCGGTTACCCAGCCCCAGCATTTT; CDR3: CASSPTMSRGPVTQPQHF
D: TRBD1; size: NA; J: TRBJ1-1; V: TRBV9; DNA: TGTGCCAGCAGCGAAGGACAGGCCGGTTGGGCTTTCTTT; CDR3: CASSEGQAGWAFF
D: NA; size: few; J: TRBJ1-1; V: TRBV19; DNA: TGTGCCAGTAGTTCTCAAGGGGGAAAAGCTTTCTTT; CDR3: CASSSQGGKAFF
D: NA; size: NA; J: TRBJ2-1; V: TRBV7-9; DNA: TGTGCCAGCAGCTTCGGAGGAAGCTCCTACAATGAGCAGTTCTTC; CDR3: CASSFGGSSYNEQFF
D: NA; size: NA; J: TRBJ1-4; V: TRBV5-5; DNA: TGTGCCAGCAGCTGGGAGAGGGGAATGGAAAAACTGTTTTTT; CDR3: CASSWERGMEKLFF
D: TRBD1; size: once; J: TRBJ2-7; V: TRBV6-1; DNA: TGTGCCAGCAGTGAAACCACCGGACAGGTGTACGAGCAGTACTTC; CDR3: CASSETTGQVYEQYF
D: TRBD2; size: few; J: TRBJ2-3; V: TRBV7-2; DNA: TGTGCCAGCAGCTTATTTGCGGGGGACGTCACAGATACGCAGTATTTT; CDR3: CASSLFAGDVTDTQYF
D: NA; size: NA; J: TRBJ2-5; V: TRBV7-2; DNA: TGTGCCAGCAGCCCGATAGAGACCCAGTACTTC; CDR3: CASSPIETQYF
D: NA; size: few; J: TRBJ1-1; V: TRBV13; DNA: TGTGCCAGCAGCGCACAGGGAATCGGCTCGGCTGAAGCTTTCTTT; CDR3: CASSAQGIGSAEAFF
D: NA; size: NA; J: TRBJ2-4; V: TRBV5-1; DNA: TGCGCCAGCAGCTTGACGAATGTGGCCAAAAACATTCAGTACTTC; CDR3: CASSLTNVAKNIQYF
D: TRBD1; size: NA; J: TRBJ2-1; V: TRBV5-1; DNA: TGCGCCAGCAGCCCGGGACAGAGTTACAATGAGCAGTTCTTC; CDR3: CASSPGQSYNEQFF
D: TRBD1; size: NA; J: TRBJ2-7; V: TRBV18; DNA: TGTGCCAGCTCACTAGACAGGGGGCGCGGCGAGCAGTACTTC; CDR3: CASSLDRGRGEQYF
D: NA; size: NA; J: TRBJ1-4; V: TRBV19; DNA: TGTGCCAGTAGTATAGACAGGGAAGAAAAACTGTTTTTT; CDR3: CASSIDREEKLFF
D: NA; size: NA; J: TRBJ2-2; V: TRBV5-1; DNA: TGCGCCAGCAGCATGGAGGGCACCGGGGAGCTGTTTTTT; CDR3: CASSMEGTGELFF
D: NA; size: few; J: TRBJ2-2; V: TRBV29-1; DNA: TGCAGCGCTTTTGGGGGCACCGGGGAGCTGTTTTTT; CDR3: CSAFGGTGELFF
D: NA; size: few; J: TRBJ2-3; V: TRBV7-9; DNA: TGTGCCAGCAGCGCTAGGGGATCGGGGAGCACAGATACGCAGTATTTT; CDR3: CASSARGSGSTDTQYF
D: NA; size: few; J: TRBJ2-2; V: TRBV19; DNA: TGTGCCAGTAGTATTTCCCGTAACACCGGGGAGCTGTTTTTT; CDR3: CASSISRNTGELFF
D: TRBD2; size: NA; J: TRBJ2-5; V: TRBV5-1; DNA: TGCGCCAGCAGCTCAACGACTAGCGGAGTAGAGACCCAGTACTTC; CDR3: CASSSTTSGVETQYF
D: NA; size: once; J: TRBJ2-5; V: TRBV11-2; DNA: TGTGCCAGCAATCGGGAGCGCTCGGAGACCCAGTACTTC; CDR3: CASNRERSETQYF